This entry features one TCR beta chain sequence. Its antigen remains unknown. The sample originates from a study of T cell responses to AZD1222 COVID-19 vaccine. About the study: Pooled together were second doses at about 4 or about 12 weeks. Findings and limits, study-wide: Donors were chiefly white British, with a greater number of females, and clonal diversity was perhaps underestimated.

Assay used: immunoSEQ multiplex PCR; TCRdb lists only in-frame clones, some missing. This table has roughly 100,000 clones, roughly 82% appearing once. The CDR3 totals 16 residues. Germline CDR1 MNHEY, CDR2 SVGEGT. V dropped 6 bases and J dropped 4; count of bases not matched to a gene: 14. The sequence came from an adult in good health. This chain connects TRBV6-2 or TRBV6-3 to TRBJ2-7, with 8 bases that match TRBD1. The material was peripheral blood, obtained on day 0 of AZD1222 vaccination. The CDR3 protein is CASSQGARGKFYEQYF. The CDR3 DNA reads TGTGCCAGCAGCCAGGGGGCTAGGGGAAAGTTTTACGAGCAGTACTTC.